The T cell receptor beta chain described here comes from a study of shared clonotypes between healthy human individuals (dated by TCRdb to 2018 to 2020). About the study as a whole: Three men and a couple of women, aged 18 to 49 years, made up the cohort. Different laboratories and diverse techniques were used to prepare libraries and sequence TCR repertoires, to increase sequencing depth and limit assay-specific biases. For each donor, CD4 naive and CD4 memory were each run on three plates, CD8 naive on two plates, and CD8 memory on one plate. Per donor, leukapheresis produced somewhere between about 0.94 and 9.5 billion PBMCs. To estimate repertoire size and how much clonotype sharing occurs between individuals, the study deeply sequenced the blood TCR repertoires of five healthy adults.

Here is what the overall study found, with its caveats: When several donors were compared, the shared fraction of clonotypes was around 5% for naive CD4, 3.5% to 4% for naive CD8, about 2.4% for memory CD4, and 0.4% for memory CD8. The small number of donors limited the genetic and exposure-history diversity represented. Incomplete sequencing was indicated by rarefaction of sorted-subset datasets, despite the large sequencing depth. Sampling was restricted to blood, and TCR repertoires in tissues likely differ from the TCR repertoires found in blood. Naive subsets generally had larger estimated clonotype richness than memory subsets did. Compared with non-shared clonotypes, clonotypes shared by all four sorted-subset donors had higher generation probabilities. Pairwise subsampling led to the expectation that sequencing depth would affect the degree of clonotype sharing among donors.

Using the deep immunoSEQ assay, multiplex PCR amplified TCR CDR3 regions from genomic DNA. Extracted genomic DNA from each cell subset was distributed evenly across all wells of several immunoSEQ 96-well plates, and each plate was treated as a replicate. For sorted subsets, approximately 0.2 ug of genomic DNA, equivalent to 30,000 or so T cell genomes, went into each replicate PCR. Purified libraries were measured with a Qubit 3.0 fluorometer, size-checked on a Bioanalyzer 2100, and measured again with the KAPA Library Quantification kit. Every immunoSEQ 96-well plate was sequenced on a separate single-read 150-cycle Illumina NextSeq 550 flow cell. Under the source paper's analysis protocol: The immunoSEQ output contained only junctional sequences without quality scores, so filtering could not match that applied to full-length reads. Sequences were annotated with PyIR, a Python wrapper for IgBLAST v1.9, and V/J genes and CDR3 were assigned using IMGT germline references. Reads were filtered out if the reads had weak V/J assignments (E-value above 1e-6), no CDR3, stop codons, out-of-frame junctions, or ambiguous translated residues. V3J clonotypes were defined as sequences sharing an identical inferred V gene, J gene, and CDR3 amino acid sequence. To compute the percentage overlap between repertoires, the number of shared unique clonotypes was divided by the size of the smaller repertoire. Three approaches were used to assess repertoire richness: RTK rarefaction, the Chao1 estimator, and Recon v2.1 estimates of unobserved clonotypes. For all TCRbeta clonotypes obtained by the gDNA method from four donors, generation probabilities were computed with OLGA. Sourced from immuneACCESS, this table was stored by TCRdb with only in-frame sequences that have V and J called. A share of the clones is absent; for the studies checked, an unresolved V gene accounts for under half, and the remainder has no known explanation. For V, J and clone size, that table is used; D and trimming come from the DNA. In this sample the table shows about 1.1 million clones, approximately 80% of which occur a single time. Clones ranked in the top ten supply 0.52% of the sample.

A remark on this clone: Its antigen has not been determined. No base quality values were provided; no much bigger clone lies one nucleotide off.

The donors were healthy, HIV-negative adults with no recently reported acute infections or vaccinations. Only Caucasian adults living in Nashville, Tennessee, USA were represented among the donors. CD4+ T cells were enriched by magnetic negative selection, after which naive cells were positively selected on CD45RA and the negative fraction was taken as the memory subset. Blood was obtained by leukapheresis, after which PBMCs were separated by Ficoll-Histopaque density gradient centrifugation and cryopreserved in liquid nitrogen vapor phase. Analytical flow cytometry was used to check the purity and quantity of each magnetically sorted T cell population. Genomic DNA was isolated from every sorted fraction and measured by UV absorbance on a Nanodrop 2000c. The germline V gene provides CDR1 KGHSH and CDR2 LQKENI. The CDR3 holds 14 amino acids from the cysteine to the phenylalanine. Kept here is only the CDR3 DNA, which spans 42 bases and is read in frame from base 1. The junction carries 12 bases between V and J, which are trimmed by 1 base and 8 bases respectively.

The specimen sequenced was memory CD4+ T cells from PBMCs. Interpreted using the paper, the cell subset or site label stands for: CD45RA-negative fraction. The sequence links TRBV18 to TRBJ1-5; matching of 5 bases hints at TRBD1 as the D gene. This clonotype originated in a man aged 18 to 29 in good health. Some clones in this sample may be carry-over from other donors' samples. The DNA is TGTGCCAGCTCACCACTACAGGAAGCCAAGCCCCAGCATTTT. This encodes CASSPLQEAKPQHF.